The present TCR beta chain was sequenced within a study of post-analysis software for immune sequencing data. Every TCR beta cDNA library bore unique molecular identifiers. From the PCR reads, TCRdb called clonotypes with MiXCR, one entry per CDR3 protein. The profile covers about 820,000 distinct CDR3 sequences, with 53% appearing a single time and approximately 4.3% taken by the ten largest. Findings and caveats of the study: Patients with multiple sclerosis recorded significantly lower normalized Chao1 diversity than controls, the study found. Analysis by F measure revealed that same-batch samples clustered strongly together. Patients showed TRBV5-6, TRBV5-1 and TRBV20-1 among four to six TRBV segments more frequent than in controls.

The length of the CDR3 is 15 residues. Trimming removed 1 base at V and 5 bases at J, with 14 bases between. Germline CDR1 reads SGHVS; CDR2 reads FQNEAQ. Turning to this clonotype: Its antigen is still unknown.

This receptor was obtained from a girl aged 5 to 17 with multiple sclerosis. J is TRBJ2-5 and V is TRBV7-8; tentative D call: TRBD1 (6 bases). The material sequenced was blood. The chain's CDR3 is CASSLDFGGRETQYF. The CDR3 DNA reads TGTGCCAGCAGCTTAGATTTTGGGGGCCGGGAGACCCAGTACTTC. The full variable domain, its missing parts supplied by reference TRBV7-8 and TRBJ2-5, is GAGVSQSPRYKVAKRGQDVALRCDPISGHVSLFWYQQALGQGPEFLTYFQNEAQLDKSGLPSDRFFAERPEGSVSTLKIQRTQQEDSAVYLCASSLDFGGRETQYFGPGTRLLVL.